The clone carrying this T cell receptor beta chain was picked up a small number of times. Antigen unknown. The V end lost 9 bases, the J end lost 2 bases, and 14 bases lay between the germline ends. The CDR3 length is 13 residues. Germline lookup yields CDR1 MDHEN and CDR2 SYDVKM. This sample stems from a study of blood T cells in healthy people across ages. The study's findings and limits: Donor CMV status was unknown, possibly confounding expanded clonotype changes. Whereas aged donors had fewer naive CD4+ cells, long-lived donors had more of them and higher diversity.

Every sample had a minimum of 6 million PBMCs isolated. Using a J-beta primer mix together with a sample-barcoded 5' primer, a second PCR was run for about 6 to 12 cycles. MiXCR, run by TCRdb on the 5' RACE reads, gives a single entry per CDR3 protein. The sample holds around 750,000 distinct CDR3 sequences; 53% are singletons and the top ten take about 42%. The chain joins TRBV28 to TRBJ2-7; TRBD2 is a possible D gene (6 bases). The receptor's source is a man aged 80 or over in good health. The material sequenced was blood. This CDR3 is CASFGTPTYEQYF. CDR3 nucleotide sequence: TGTGCCAGTTTCGGGACTCCTACCTACGAGCAGTACTTC. Combining the CDR3 with reference TRBV28 and TRBJ2-7 gives the whole variable domain DVKVTQSSRYLVKRTGEKVFLECVQDMDHENMFWYRQDPGLGLRLIYFSYDVKMKEKGDIPEGYSVSREKKERFSLILESASTNQTSMYLCASFGTPTYEQYFGPGTRLTVT.